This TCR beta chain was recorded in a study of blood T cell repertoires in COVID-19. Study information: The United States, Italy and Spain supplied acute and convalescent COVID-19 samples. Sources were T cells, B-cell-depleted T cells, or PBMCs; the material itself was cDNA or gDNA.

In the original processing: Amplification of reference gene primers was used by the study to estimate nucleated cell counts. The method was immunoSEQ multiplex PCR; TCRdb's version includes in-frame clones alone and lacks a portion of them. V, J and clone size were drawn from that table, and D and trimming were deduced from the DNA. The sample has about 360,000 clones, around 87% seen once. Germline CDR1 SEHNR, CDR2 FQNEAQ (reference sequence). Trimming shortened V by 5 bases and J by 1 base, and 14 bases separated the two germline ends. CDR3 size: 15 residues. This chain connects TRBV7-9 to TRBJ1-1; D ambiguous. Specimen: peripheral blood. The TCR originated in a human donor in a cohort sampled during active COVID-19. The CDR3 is CASSSRATGNTEAFF. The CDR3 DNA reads TGTGCCAGCAGCAGCAGAGCTACGGGGAACACTGAAGCTTTCTTT.